What follows are 8 T cell receptor beta chains derived from one specimen sequenced in a study of HIV-infected patients and healthy controls. Reverse transcription used roughly 480 ng RNA and constant-region primers for alpha and beta. Using multiplexing indices, alpha and beta chain libraries were generated apart by chain-specific third strand synthesis. TCRdb used MiXCR to reprocess the 5' RACE reads, holding one entry per CDR3 protein. The sample gives over 5,000 distinct CDR3 sequences, 20% of which show up once; almost 30% is in the top ten. Roughly three months, about 14 weeks, into antiretroviral therapy, follow-up blood was collected. Whole blood was used without fractionation, so all unsorted peripheral T cells were included. The sequencing here drew on blood, taken during antiretroviral therapy. These receptors were collected from an adult with HIV infection.

The chain combines TRBV5-1 with TRBJ1-1; 7 bases line up with TRBD1. This CDR3 has 14 residues. V trimming: 2 bases; J trimming: 4 bases; junction bases outside the gene matches: 5. The germline V gene has CDR1 SGHRS and CDR2 YFSETQ. CDR3 nucleotide sequence: TGCGCCAGCAGCTTAAGACAGGGTCCCACTGAAGCTTTCTTT. Protein product: CASSLRQGPTEAFF.

This clonotype is deemed medium-sized. This chain joins TRBV4-2 and TRBJ2-2; 10 bases line up with TRBD1. V lost 0 bases and J lost 6; bases outside the gene matches: 10. The CDR3 has 18 amino acids. Germline values: CDR1 LGHNA, CDR2 YNFKEQ. The chain's CDR3 is CASSQERGGQGLAGELFF. CDR3 DNA: TGTGCCAGCAGCCAAGAACGGGGGGGACAGGGGTTGGCCGGGGAGCTGTTTTTT.

As for this clonotype: A single base separates this from a much larger clone, so it may be a read error. This sequence joins TRBV18 and TRBJ1-4, with D unresolved. V lost 1 base and J 0 bases, leaving 15 bases between the germline ends. The CDR3 spans 18 residues. Germline values: CDR1 KGHSH, CDR2 LQKENI. The CDR3 loop reads CASSPLIVSGATNEKLFF. The CDR3, as DNA: TGTGCCAGCTCACCACTAATTGTCTCCGGAGCAACTAATGAAAAACTGTTTTTT.

This clonotype was observed at least ten times. The chain couples TRBV7-6 to TRBJ2-3; D possibly corresponds to TRBD1 (6 bases). The germline V gene encodes CDR1 SGHVS and CDR2 FNYEAQ. V shed 8 bases and J shed 7 bases, with 13 bases lying between them. The CDR3 is 12 residues long. CDR3 protein: CASGSGAYTQYF. The CDR3 region has the DNA TGTGCCAGCGGATCAGGGGCATATACGCAGTATTTT.

This clonotype is categorized as medium-sized (0.01 to 0.1%). The chain has TRBV5-1 and TRBJ2-6, with TRBD1 as a possible D gene (6 bases). CDR1 and CDR2 from the germline V gene are SGHRS and YFSETQ. CDR3 size: 16 residues. Trimming took 0 bases from V and 2 from J, leaving 9 bases between them. The CDR3 DNA is TGCGCCAGCAGCTTGGGACAGGAGGCTGGGGCCAACGTCCTGACTTTC. This translates into CASSLGQEAGANVLTF.

This clonotype is judged medium-sized. The genes are TRBV10-3 and TRBJ2-1; D possibly corresponds to TRBD1 (5 bases). The CDR3 is 16 residues long. Per the germline V gene, CDR1 is ENHRY and CDR2 is SYGVKD. V was pared by 1 base and J by 2 bases, with 12 bases between. Here the CDR3 reads CAISELDKGPYNEQFF. The CDR3 DNA is TGTGCCATCAGTGAGTTGGACAAGGGTCCCTACAATGAGCAGTTCTTC.

The V and J genes are TRBV7-9 and TRBJ1-5, with unresolved D. The CDR3 is 15 amino acids. In germline, CDR1 is SEHNR, CDR2 FQNEAQ (reference sequence). Trimming took off 7 bases at V and 0 bases at J, with 13 bases between the two ends. The CDR3 sequence: CASNPLVYSNQPQHF. The CDR3, as DNA: TGTGCCAGCAACCCTTTAGTGTATAGCAATCAGCCCCAGCATTTT.

The chain employs TRBV29-1 and TRBJ1-2; a weak D match, TRBD1 (5 bases). CDR3 length: 10 amino acids. The germline V gene has CDR1 SQVTM and CDR2 ANQGSEA. V was pared by 3 bases and J by 6 bases, with 5 bases between. CDR3 region: CSVDRDGYTF. The CDR3 nucleotides are TGCAGCGTTGACAGGGATGGCTACACCTTC. The variable domain in full, with the rest retrieved from reference TRBV29-1 and TRBJ1-2, is SAVISQKPSRDICQRGTSLTIQCQVDSQVTMMFWYRQQPGQSLTLIATANQGSEATYESGFVIDKFPISRPNLTFSTLTVSNMSPEDSSIYLCSVDRDGYTFGSGTRLTVV.